The sequence of this T cell receptor (beta chain) was determined in a study of CD8 T cells in ankylosing spondylitis. Study-wide results and caveats: Disease-linked clones reportedly showed significant enrichment in matched ankylosing spondylitis synovial fluid. Typical of ankylosing spondylitis blood, it appeared, was a TCR beta motif of fewer than ten highly homologous variants.

CDR1 is LGHNA and CDR2 is YNFKEQ in the germline V gene. The trim removed 4 bases at V and 0 bases at J, leaving 10 bases unmatched. The CDR3 is 18 residues long. The table lists this clonotype with a few counts. The antigen is undetermined. TCRdb itself ran the 5' RACE reads through MiXCR, one entry per CDR3 protein. Of about 450,000 distinct CDR3 sequences listed, more than 25% were seen once; the top ten hold roughly 0.8%. The source is a male donor with ankylosing spondylitis. The V call is TRBV4-2, the J call TRBJ2-2, with 8 bases matching TRBD2. The sequenced sample consisted of blood, either unsorted or a sorted T cell fraction (not recorded which). The chain's CDR3 is CASSPAGDPDANTGELFF. As DNA, the CDR3 is TGTGCCAGCAGCCCAGCGGGAGACCCCGATGCGAACACCGGGGAGCTGTTTTTT.